These T cell receptor beta chains were read from a single sample in a study of early T cells in non-severe SARS-CoV-2 infection. TCRdb itself ran the 5' RACE reads through MiXCR, one entry per CDR3 protein. Here the sample spans over 50,000 distinct CDR3 sequences, around 8% being singletons. Sample: whole blood. The receptors shown here come from an adult who was a healthcare worker with PCR-confirmed SARS-CoV-2 infection or an uninfected control (not recorded which). Each CDR3 is given with its conserved first and last residue. D genes are given only for firm matches. The size of a clone is reported for some rows only, either as once, few or many, or as a class for expanded clones.

j_call: TRBJ1-1
d_call: TRBD1
clone_size: NA
v_call: TRBV29-1
cdr3_nt: TGCAGCGTGGGACAGGCGAACACTGAAGCTTTCTTT
cdr3_aa: CSVGQANTEAFF

j_call: TRBJ1-5
d_call: NA
clone_size: few
v_call: TRBV6-2/TRBV6-3
cdr3_nt: TGTGCCAGCAGTTACCCCTCGAGGGATGGGAATCAGCCCCAGCATTTT
cdr3_aa: CASSYPSRDGNQPQHF

j_call: TRBJ2-1
d_call: NA
clone_size: NA
v_call: TRBV12-3/TRBV12-4
cdr3_nt: TGTGCCAGCAGAGGGATTTACAATGAGCAGTTCTTC
cdr3_aa: CASRGIYNEQFF

j_call: TRBJ1-2
d_call: TRBD1
clone_size: few
v_call: TRBV3-1
cdr3_nt: TGTGCCAGCAGCTCCCGGGGGAGGGGGCTGTATGGCTACACCTTC
cdr3_aa: CASSSRGRGLYGYTF

j_call: TRBJ1-1
d_call: NA
clone_size: few
v_call: TRBV13
cdr3_nt: TGTGCCAGCAGCTCGCAGGGGATCACTGAAGCTTTCTTT
cdr3_aa: CASSSQGITEAFF

j_call: TRBJ2-1
d_call: NA
clone_size: NA
v_call: TRBV4-2
cdr3_nt: TGTGCCAGCAGCCAAGGGTCCTTGAGCTCCTACAATGAGCAGTTCTTC
cdr3_aa: CASSQGSLSSYNEQFF

j_call: TRBJ2-3
d_call: TRBD2
clone_size: few
v_call: TRBV7-9
cdr3_nt: TGTGCCAGCAGCCCAAGCGGGAGGACGGGAGATACGCAGTATTTT
cdr3_aa: CASSPSGRTGDTQYF

j_call: TRBJ2-7
d_call: TRBD2
clone_size: NA
v_call: TRBV20-1
cdr3_nt: TGCAGTGCTAGTTTAGCGGGCGTTTCCTACGAGCAGTACTTC
cdr3_aa: CSASLAGVSYEQYF

j_call: TRBJ2-1
d_call: NA
clone_size: many
v_call: TRBV5-1
cdr3_nt: TGCGCCAGCGGGGTTACGGACAATGAGCAGTTCTTC
cdr3_aa: CASGVTDNEQFF

j_call: TRBJ2-1
d_call: NA
clone_size: NA
v_call: TRBV7-2
cdr3_nt: TGTGCCAGCAGCCCCCTATTGATTGAGCAGTTCTTC
cdr3_aa: CASSPLLIEQFF

j_call: TRBJ2-3
d_call: NA
clone_size: NA
v_call: TRBV18
cdr3_nt: TGTGCCAGCTCACCGGGGACATTTACGCAGTATTTT
cdr3_aa: CASSPGTFTQYF

j_call: TRBJ2-7
d_call: NA
clone_size: many
v_call: TRBV11-2
cdr3_nt: TGTGCCAGCAGCCGTGCTCCCTCCGAGCAGTACTTC
cdr3_aa: CASSRAPSEQYF

j_call: TRBJ2-2
d_call: NA
clone_size: few
v_call: TRBV7-9
cdr3_nt: TGTGCCAGCAGCCGGACAGTGAACACCGGGGAGCTGTTTTTT
cdr3_aa: CASSRTVNTGELFF

j_call: TRBJ2-7
d_call: TRBD1
clone_size: NA
v_call: TRBV30
cdr3_nt: TGTGCCTGGAGGGGACAGGGTTATTCCGAGCAGTACTTC
cdr3_aa: CAWRGQGYSEQYF

j_call: TRBJ1-1
d_call: NA
clone_size: NA
v_call: TRBV6-5
cdr3_nt: TGTGCCACACACAGGTGGAACACTGAAGCTTTCTTT
cdr3_aa: CATHRWNTEAFF

j_call: TRBJ2-7
d_call: TRBD2
clone_size: many
v_call: TRBV7-2
cdr3_nt: TGTGCCAGCAGCGTAACTAGCGGGAGGGCCTGGGAGCAGTACTTC
cdr3_aa: CASSVTSGRAWEQYF

j_call: TRBJ2-7
d_call: NA
clone_size: NA
v_call: TRBV9
cdr3_nt: TGTGCCAGCAGCGTAGGGCTAGCGATGCCCTACGAGCAGTACTTC
cdr3_aa: CASSVGLAMPYEQYF

j_call: TRBJ2-7
d_call: NA
clone_size: few
v_call: TRBV28
cdr3_nt: TGTGCCAGCAGCTTGGGGGACGGACGGAGAGAGCAGTACTTC
cdr3_aa: CASSLGDGRREQYF

j_call: TRBJ1-5
d_call: NA
clone_size: NA
v_call: TRBV20-1
cdr3_nt: TGCAGTGCTAGAGATCAACCAGGCCTTAGCAATCAGCCCCAGCATTTT
cdr3_aa: CSARDQPGLSNQPQHF

j_call: TRBJ2-3
d_call: TRBD2
clone_size: few
v_call: TRBV7-6
cdr3_nt: TGTGCCAGCAGCTTGACCCCAACGGGACTAGCGGCAGTGGGGACAGATACGCAGTATTTT
cdr3_aa: CASSLTPTGLAAVGTDTQYF

j_call: TRBJ1-2
d_call: NA
clone_size: NA
v_call: TRBV12-3/TRBV12-4
cdr3_nt: TGTGCCAGCAGTTTTCCGGGCTACTATGGCTACACCTTC
cdr3_aa: CASSFPGYYGYTF

j_call: TRBJ2-1
d_call: TRBD1
clone_size: NA
v_call: TRBV5-5
cdr3_nt: TGTGCCAGCAGCTCGGACAGGTTCTCCTACAATGAGCAGTTCTTC
cdr3_aa: CASSSDRFSYNEQFF

j_call: TRBJ2-7
d_call: NA
clone_size: few
v_call: TRBV9
cdr3_nt: TGTGCCAGCAGCGCGACTTTACACTCCTACGAGCAGTACTTC
cdr3_aa: CASSATLHSYEQYF

j_call: TRBJ2-3
d_call: NA
clone_size: NA
v_call: TRBV1
cdr3_nt: TGCACCAGCAGCCAAGAAAGGACAGGGGTTTCAGATACGCAGTATTTT
cdr3_aa: CTSSQERTGVSDTQYF

j_call: TRBJ2-3
d_call: NA
clone_size: many
v_call: TRBV18
cdr3_nt: TGTGCCAGCTCACCTTTTCCCGGGAGCGGCACAGATACGCAGTATTTT
cdr3_aa: CASSPFPGSGTDTQYF

j_call: TRBJ2-7
d_call: NA
clone_size: NA
v_call: TRBV7-6
cdr3_nt: TGTGCCAGCAGCTTAGGTACCGTTATAGCCTACGAGCAGTACTTC
cdr3_aa: CASSLGTVIAYEQYF

j_call: TRBJ2-7
d_call: TRBD1
clone_size: NA
v_call: TRBV4-2
cdr3_nt: TGTGCCAGCAGCCAAGCGGGACAGATGACCTACGAGCAGTACTTC
cdr3_aa: CASSQAGQMTYEQYF

j_call: TRBJ1-5
d_call: TRBD1
clone_size: many
v_call: TRBV29-1
cdr3_nt: TGCAGCGTGTCACAGGGAGGGACAGGGGGCAATCAGCCCCAGCATTTT
cdr3_aa: CSVSQGGTGGNQPQHF

j_call: TRBJ2-7
d_call: TRBD2
clone_size: few
v_call: TRBV6-5
cdr3_nt: TGTGCCAGCAGTTACGATAGCGGGAGAGAGTACGAGCAGTACTTC
cdr3_aa: CASSYDSGREYEQYF

j_call: TRBJ2-7
d_call: NA
clone_size: NA
v_call: TRBV9
cdr3_nt: TGTGCCAGCAGCGTAGCCTGGCAGTCTTCCTACGAGCAGTACTTC
cdr3_aa: CASSVAWQSSYEQYF

j_call: TRBJ2-7
d_call: NA
clone_size: many
v_call: TRBV7-9
cdr3_nt: TGTGCCAGCAGCCAGGGGCCTTACGAGCAGTACTTC
cdr3_aa: CASSQGPYEQYF

j_call: TRBJ2-1
d_call: NA
clone_size: few
v_call: TRBV7-8
cdr3_nt: TGTGCCAGCAGCGCCGGCAGAGGGAGCGGTGAGCAGTTCTTC
cdr3_aa: CASSAGRGSGEQFF

j_call: TRBJ2-2
d_call: NA
clone_size: many
v_call: TRBV2
cdr3_nt: TGTGCCAGCAGTGTTTGGAGGTTGAACACCGGGGAGCTGTTTTTT
cdr3_aa: CASSVWRLNTGELFF

j_call: TRBJ2-1
d_call: TRBD1
clone_size: few
v_call: TRBV6-5
cdr3_nt: TGTGCCAGCAGGGGGACAGGCGCCAACGAGCAGTTCTTC
cdr3_aa: CASRGTGANEQFF

j_call: TRBJ2-5
d_call: NA
clone_size: few
v_call: TRBV29-1
cdr3_nt: TGCAGCGTTGCTTATTCGGCAGGGCAAGAGACCCAGTACTTC
cdr3_aa: CSVAYSAGQETQYF

j_call: TRBJ1-2
d_call: TRBD1
clone_size: many
v_call: TRBV28
cdr3_nt: TGTGCCAGCCCTTACAGGGGAAGTAACTATGGCTACACCTTC
cdr3_aa: CASPYRGSNYGYTF

j_call: TRBJ2-1
d_call: NA
clone_size: many
v_call: TRBV20-1
cdr3_nt: TGCAGTGCTAGGAGGCGGGGATGGTGGAATGAGCAGTTCTTC
cdr3_aa: CSARRRGWWNEQFF

j_call: TRBJ2-3
d_call: TRBD1
clone_size: many
v_call: TRBV7-2
cdr3_nt: TGTGCCAGCAGCTTAGGACAGGGGGCAGATACGCAGTATTTT
cdr3_aa: CASSLGQGADTQYF

j_call: TRBJ2-1
d_call: TRBD1
clone_size: few
v_call: TRBV10-1
cdr3_nt: TGCGCCAGCAGTGGAGCTAAGGGACAGGGGGACAATGAGCAGTTCTTC
cdr3_aa: CASSGAKGQGDNEQFF

j_call: TRBJ1-4
d_call: NA
clone_size: NA
v_call: TRBV7-4
cdr3_nt: TGTGCCAGCAGCTTAGATGGACGGAGGAATGAAAAACTGTTTTTT
cdr3_aa: CASSLDGRRNEKLFF

j_call: TRBJ2-1
d_call: TRBD1
clone_size: NA
v_call: TRBV29-1
cdr3_nt: TGCAGCGTTCGGACCCGGGACAGTGGGGCTTACAATGAGCAGTTCTTC
cdr3_aa: CSVRTRDSGAYNEQFF

j_call: TRBJ1-1
d_call: NA
clone_size: many
v_call: TRBV7-8
cdr3_nt: TGTGCCAGCAGCTTAGTTATCGGGGCTTCTCCGGAGACTGAAGCTTTCTTT
cdr3_aa: CASSLVIGASPETEAFF

j_call: TRBJ1-3
d_call: NA
clone_size: few
v_call: TRBV25-1
cdr3_nt: TGTGCCAGCAGTGAGGGCCTCGGAAACACCATATATTTT
cdr3_aa: CASSEGLGNTIYF

j_call: TRBJ2-1
d_call: NA
clone_size: few
v_call: TRBV12-3/TRBV12-4
cdr3_nt: TGTGCCAGCAGACGGAGATCCTACAATGAGCAGTTCTTC
cdr3_aa: CASRRRSYNEQFF

j_call: TRBJ2-5
d_call: TRBD1
clone_size: few
v_call: TRBV5-6
cdr3_nt: TGTGCCAGCAGCCGTAACGGACAGGGTTCCTGGACCCAGTACTTC
cdr3_aa: CASSRNGQGSWTQYF

j_call: TRBJ2-3
d_call: NA
clone_size: few
v_call: TRBV12-5
cdr3_nt: TGTGCTAGTGTACTCCCAGCACAAGATACGCAGTATTTT
cdr3_aa: CASVLPAQDTQYF

j_call: TRBJ2-5
d_call: TRBD2
clone_size: few
v_call: TRBV5-1
cdr3_nt: TGCGCCAGCAGCTTTAGCGGGGGTCAAGAGACCCAGTACTTC
cdr3_aa: CASSFSGGQETQYF

j_call: TRBJ2-5
d_call: NA
clone_size: few
v_call: TRBV4-2
cdr3_nt: TGTGCCAGCTCCCCGGCTCGGGGAAACCAAGAGACCCAGTACTTC
cdr3_aa: CASSPARGNQETQYF

j_call: TRBJ1-2
d_call: NA
clone_size: few
v_call: TRBV5-1
cdr3_nt: TGCGCCAGCAGCGTCCAGGGTTTAGTTGGCTACACCTTC
cdr3_aa: CASSVQGLVGYTF

j_call: TRBJ1-1
d_call: NA
clone_size: few
v_call: TRBV6-5
cdr3_nt: TGTGCCAGCAGTTACCGATTCCGAAGGACAGACCGGAACACTGAAGCTTTCTTT
cdr3_aa: CASSYRFRRTDRNTEAFF

j_call: TRBJ2-7
d_call: TRBD1
clone_size: few
v_call: TRBV5-5
cdr3_nt: TGTGCCAGCAGCCAAAGGGACAGGCACCAATTTTACGAGCAGTACTTC
cdr3_aa: CASSQRDRHQFYEQYF

j_call: TRBJ2-4
d_call: NA
clone_size: NA
v_call: TRBV21-1
cdr3_nt: TGTGCCAGCAGCAAAGTTCGTTCAGGGCGGGTCAACATTCAGTACTTC
cdr3_aa: CASSKVRSGRVNIQYF

j_call: TRBJ2-6
d_call: NA
clone_size: NA
v_call: TRBV9
cdr3_nt: TGTGCCAGCACGTCCGGCTCTGGGGCCAACGTCCTGACTTTC
cdr3_aa: CASTSGSGANVLTF

j_call: TRBJ1-5
d_call: NA
clone_size: many
v_call: TRBV10-3
cdr3_nt: TGTGCCATCAGTGAGGGGCAGAATAGCAATCAGCCCCAGCATTTT
cdr3_aa: CAISEGQNSNQPQHF